The rows below give T cell receptor beta chains drawn from one sample of a study of blood T cell repertoires in COVID-19. This table comes from immunoSEQ multiplex PCR, and its TCRdb copy is limited to in-frame clones, with some not included. The table shows roughly 200,000 clones, with around 90% occurring only once. The specimen sequenced was peripheral blood. These receptors were obtained from a man aged 35 to 55 with active or convalescent COVID-19. Each CDR3 is given with its conserved first and last residue. Fields, in order: clone size, V gene, D gene, J gene, CDR3 DNA, CDR3 protein. D genes are given only for firm matches. Size values are once, few and many counts, or a class for expanded clones, and some rows have none.

clone size: once; V gene: TRBV28; D gene: NA; J gene: TRBJ1-1; CDR3 DNA: TGTGCCAGCAGTAATCTTAGGGGTGAAGCTTTCTTT; CDR3 protein: CASSNLRGEAFF
clone size: NA; V gene: TRBV5-1; D gene: TRBD1; J gene: TRBJ1-4; CDR3 DNA: TGCGCCAGCAGAGCCTTGCCAGGGGGCAAGGAAAAACTGTTTTTT; CDR3 protein: CASRALPGGKEKLFF
clone size: NA; V gene: TRBV6-5; D gene: NA; J gene: TRBJ2-5; CDR3 DNA: TGTGCCAGCAGTACCTCTCACTGGTCCCAAGAGACCCAGTACTTC; CDR3 protein: CASSTSHWSQETQYF
clone size: NA; V gene: TRBV4-2; D gene: NA; J gene: TRBJ1-6; CDR3 DNA: TGTGCCAGCAGCCGGGAAAGATTTGGGTTAGCGGATTCACCCCTCCACTTT; CDR3 protein: CASSRERFGLADSPLHF
clone size: NA; V gene: TRBV29-1; D gene: NA; J gene: TRBJ2-1; CDR3 DNA: TGCAGCGTTCCGGGGTACAATGAGCAGTTCTTC; CDR3 protein: CSVPGYNEQFF
clone size: NA; V gene: TRBV6-5; D gene: NA; J gene: TRBJ1-6; CDR3 DNA: TGTGCCAGCAGTTTAATCGGGAACTCCTATAATTCACCCCTCCACTTT; CDR3 protein: CASSLIGNSYNSPLHF
clone size: NA; V gene: TRBV2; D gene: NA; J gene: TRBJ1-2; CDR3 DNA: TGTGCCAGCAGTAAAACAGGGAAGACTAACTATGGCTACACCTTC; CDR3 protein: CASSKTGKTNYGYTF
clone size: NA; V gene: TRBV27; D gene: NA; J gene: TRBJ2-6; CDR3 DNA: TGTGCCAGCAGTACGAGCGGTTCGCTCTCTGGGGCCAACGTCCTGACTTTC; CDR3 protein: CASSTSGSLSGANVLTF
clone size: few; V gene: TRBV11-3; D gene: NA; J gene: TRBJ2-1; CDR3 DNA: TGTGCCAGCAGCTTAAATGGGGCGCTCTACAATGAGCAGTTCTTC; CDR3 protein: CASSLNGALYNEQFF
clone size: NA; V gene: TRBV12-3/TRBV12-4; D gene: NA; J gene: TRBJ1-6; CDR3 DNA: TGTGCCAGCACCATCGAGGGTGCACCCCTCCACTTT; CDR3 protein: CASTIEGAPLHF
clone size: once; V gene: TRBV3-1/TRBV3-2; D gene: TRBD1; J gene: TRBJ1-3; CDR3 DNA: TGTGCCAGCAGCCAGAGACAGGGAAGCCTCAGCTCTGGAAACACCATATATTTT; CDR3 protein: CASSQRQGSLSSGNTIYF
clone size: NA; V gene: TRBV5-6; D gene: TRBD1; J gene: TRBJ2-7; CDR3 DNA: TGTGCCAGCAGCTTGGCGGGTGGACAGGGGGGCGAGCAGTACTTC; CDR3 protein: CASSLAGGQGGEQYF
clone size: NA; V gene: TRBV7-2; D gene: TRBD1; J gene: TRBJ2-3; CDR3 DNA: TGTGCCAGCAGCTCCGACAGGGCTGGGGATACGCAGTATTTT; CDR3 protein: CASSSDRAGDTQYF
clone size: NA; V gene: TRBV2; D gene: NA; J gene: TRBJ1-4; CDR3 DNA: TGTGCCAGCAGTGAGGGGCCAGGGAGGTTTGAAAAACTGTTTTTT; CDR3 protein: CASSEGPGRFEKLFF
clone size: NA; V gene: TRBV7-8; D gene: TRBD1; J gene: TRBJ2-1; CDR3 DNA: TGTGCCAGCAGCTTAGAACGGGACAGTCTCTACAATGAGCAGTTCTTC; CDR3 protein: CASSLERDSLYNEQFF
clone size: NA; V gene: TRBV2; D gene: TRBD2; J gene: TRBJ2-5; CDR3 DNA: TGTGCCAGCAGTGACAGGCGGGGGGGCGGCGAGACCCAGTACTTC; CDR3 protein: CASSDRRGGGETQYF
clone size: NA; V gene: TRBV29-1; D gene: NA; J gene: TRBJ2-7; CDR3 DNA: TGCAGCGTTGCCGATTACCAGGGGTCCGAGCAGTACTTC; CDR3 protein: CSVADYQGSEQYF
clone size: NA; V gene: TRBV29-1; D gene: TRBD1; J gene: TRBJ2-7; CDR3 DNA: TGCAGCGTCCAGCACGCAGGGGGTTACGAGCAGTACTTC; CDR3 protein: CSVQHAGGYEQYF
clone size: many; V gene: TRBV6-5; D gene: TRBD1; J gene: TRBJ1-2; CDR3 DNA: TGTGCCAGCAGTTACTCGGACAGGGTGTATGGCTACACCTTC; CDR3 protein: CASSYSDRVYGYTF
clone size: NA; V gene: TRBV6-2/TRBV6-3; D gene: TRBD2; J gene: TRBJ2-1; CDR3 DNA: TGTGCCAGCAGCAATGTAGCGGGGGGGTACAATGAGCAGTTCTTC; CDR3 protein: CASSNVAGGYNEQFF
clone size: NA; V gene: TRBV25-1; D gene: NA; J gene: TRBJ1-6; CDR3 DNA: TGTGCCAGCAGTTCCCGGAGCTCCTATAATTCACCCCTCCACTTT; CDR3 protein: CASSSRSSYNSPLHF
clone size: few; V gene: TRBV19; D gene: TRBD2; J gene: TRBJ2-3; CDR3 DNA: TGTGCCAGTACGGAAGGACTAGCGGGGGGAAGAGATACGCAGTATTTT; CDR3 protein: CASTEGLAGGRDTQYF
clone size: NA; V gene: TRBV10-3; D gene: TRBD1; J gene: TRBJ1-6; CDR3 DNA: TGTGCCATCAGTGAGCCCGAGGGGACAGGGGGCAGTTCACCCCTCCACTTT; CDR3 protein: CAISEPEGTGGSSPLHF
clone size: NA; V gene: TRBV3-1/TRBV3-2; D gene: NA; J gene: TRBJ1-2; CDR3 DNA: TGTGCCAGCAGGCCCGGGGGTAACTATGGCTACACCTTC; CDR3 protein: CASRPGGNYGYTF